A single sample gave rise to the 14 T cell receptor beta chains below, sequenced in a study of T-cell memory formation after mild COVID-19. Each CDR3 protein gets one entry after TCRdb re-called the 5' RACE reads with MiXCR. The data contain more than 70,000 distinct CDR3 sequences, around 13% of them seen just once; the ten biggest clones take up 25% to 35%. The sample comprised PBMCs or a T cell subset sorted from them (not recorded which). These receptors all stem from an adult woman who had mild COVID-19 (a few samples of this study predate the infection). Cell type and time point are not known.

In this sample, this clonotype turned up a few times. The gene calls are TRBV7-8 and TRBJ2-7, with a weak D call TRBD1 (5 bases). Germline V lookup: CDR1 SGHVS, CDR2 FQNEAQ. This CDR3 has 13 amino acids. The ends were cut back, 5 bases at V and 7 bases at J, with 15 bases in the middle. The CDR3 nucleotides are TGTGCCAGCAGCGGGTCCCAGGGTGGTGAGCAGTACTTC. This codes for CASSGSQGGEQYF. Full variable domain (missing parts from reference TRBV7-8 and TRBJ2-7): GAGVSQSPRYKVAKRGQDVALRCDPISGHVSLFWYQQALGQGPEFLTYFQNEAQLDKSGLPSDRFFAERPEGSVSTLKIQRTQQEDSAVYLCASSGSQGGEQYFGPGTRLTVT.

The DNA for the CDR3 is TGCGCCAGCAGCCACAACGCGGGTGGCGGACTAGACGGAAAGCAGTACTTC. It yields the protein CASSHNAGGGLDGKQYF. The V gene is TRBV4-3, the J gene TRBJ2-7; 7 bases line up with TRBD2. Per the germline V gene, CDR1 is LGHNA and CDR2 is YSLEER. Germline trimming cut 3 bases from V and 8 bases from J; bases unmatched to any gene: 19. The CDR3 is 17 residues long.

The chain is built from TRBV4-2 and TRBJ2-3; D is ambiguous. The CDR3 length is 14 residues. Germline CDR1 reads LGHNA; CDR2 reads YNFKEQ. V lost 1 base and J 5 bases, leaving 10 bases between the germline ends. The CDR3: CASSQVTPEDTQYF. CDR3 DNA: TGTGCCAGCAGCCAAGTAACGCCGGAAGATACGCAGTATTTT.

This clonotype occurred a few times. The chain recombines TRBV2 with TRBJ2-7; no clear D gene. Trimming took 0 bases from V and 3 from J, leaving 6 bases between them. Germline CDR1 SNHLY, CDR2 FYNNEI. The CDR3 spans 13 residues. CDR3 loop: CASSEALLYEQYF. DNA for the CDR3: TGTGCCAGCAGTGAAGCGCTTCTCTACGAGCAGTACTTC.

This clonotype was picked up a small number of times. The chain couples TRBV9 to TRBJ2-7; D unclear. V was shortened by 4 bases and J by 7 bases, with 15 bases between the two germline ends. This CDR3 has 13 amino acids. Germline loops: CDR1 SGDLS, CDR2 YYNGEE. The CDR3: CASSPSLVSEQYF. The CDR3 nucleotides are TGTGCCAGCAGCCCGTCGTTAGTTTCGGAGCAGTACTTC.

The genes are TRBV10-3 and TRBJ2-7, with 9 positions matching TRBD1. Germline values: CDR1 ENHRY, CDR2 SYGVKD. The ends lost 0 bases at V and 0 bases at J; junction bases unmatched: 6. This CDR3 has 17 residues. The CDR3 region has the DNA TGTGCCATCAGTGAGTCCGGGTCGGGACAGGGCTCCTACGAGCAGTACTTC. It is translated as CAISESGSGQGSYEQYF.

The rearrangement links TRBV12-3 or TRBV12-4 to TRBJ2-5; perhaps TRBD1 as D (6 bases). The CDR3 is 14 amino acids. Trimming removed 2 bases from V and 5 bases from J, with 12 bases in between. In DNA form, the CDR3 reads TGTGCCAGCAGTTTAAACCAGGGGACGGAGACCCAGTACTTC. This encodes CASSLNQGTETQYF.

The chain employs TRBV6-5 and TRBJ2-7; perhaps D is TRBD1 or TRBD2 (5 bases each). The CDR3 contains 14 residues. Germline V gives CDR1 MNHEY, CDR2 SVGAGI. The V end was cut by 7 bases, the J end by 3 bases, with 16 bases between. This CDR3 is CASTQLGPLYEQYF. DNA of the CDR3: TGTGCCAGCACCCAGCTGGGACCGCTCTACGAGCAGTACTTC.

The rearrangement uses TRBV4-2 and TRBJ2-7, with D possibly TRBD2 on 6 matching bases. V dropped 3 bases and J dropped 7 bases, with 10 bases sitting between them. Germline V CDR1 and CDR2: LGHNA, YNFKEQ. The length of the CDR3 is 12 residues. The CDR3: CASSQGEEEQYF. In DNA form, the CDR3 reads TGTGCCAGCAGCCAGGGGGAGGAAGAGCAGTACTTC.

The chain has TRBV4-1 and TRBJ2-3; D assignment may be TRBD1 or TRBD2 (8 bases each). The CDR3 is made up of 16 amino acids. The germline V gene encodes CDR1 MGHRA and CDR2 YSYEKL. V was pared by 3 bases and J by 4 bases, with 17 bases between. CDR3 amino acids: CASSHPRGRGADTQYF. The CDR3 DNA is TGCGCCAGCAGCCACCCCAGGGGGCGGGGGGCAGATACGCAGTATTTT.

This clonotype came up a few times. The rearrangement joins TRBV4-1 to TRBJ2-3, with 9 bases that match TRBD1. CDR3 size: 17 residues. The V segment lost 3 bases and the J segment 3 bases; nucleotides outside the gene matches: 10. Germline V CDR1 and CDR2: MGHRA, YSYEKL. The DNA for the CDR3 is TGCGCCAGCAGCCAGGGCCCGGGACAGGGCTCGACAGATACGCAGTATTTT. Encoded protein: CASSQGPGQGSTDTQYF.

The V and J genes are TRBV19 and TRBJ1-2; 11 bases agree with TRBD1. V lost 5 bases and J lost 5; bases outside the gene matches: 19. The germline CDR1 and CDR2 sequences are LNHDA and SQIVND (reference sequence). CDR3 size: 19 residues. The CDR3 bases are TGTGCCAGTAGTTTCAACTCGAAGGACAGGGGGCCAGCGTGGTATGGCTACACCTTC. Protein: CASSFNSKDRGPAWYGYTF.

This clonotype came up many times. V and J are TRBV7-9 and TRBJ2-5, with 13 bases fitting TRBD2. The ends lost 6 bases at V and 5 bases at J; junction bases unmatched: 9. This CDR3 is 16 amino acids long. The germline V gene encodes CDR1 SEHNR and CDR2 FQNEAQ (reference sequence). The CDR3 DNA sequence: TGTGCCAGCAGTCAGACGGGACTAGCGGGATACGAGACCCAGTACTTC. Protein product: CASSQTGLAGYETQYF.

V and J are TRBV25-1 and TRBJ1-2; 8 bases are a match to TRBD1. The CDR3 is 15 amino acids. V shed 4 bases and J 4 bases; nucleotides not matched to a gene: 8. Germline V CDR1 and CDR2: MGHDK, SYGVNS. The CDR3 loop reads CASSGRQGPIYGYTF. DNA of the CDR3: TGTGCCAGCAGTGGGAGACAGGGGCCCATCTATGGCTACACCTTC.